This TCR beta chain was obtained from a study of blood T cell repertoires in COVID-19. Produced via immunoSEQ multiplex PCR; TCRdb's table is partial and in-frame only. The sample holds over 200,000 clones; approximately 85% are singletons and the top ten take about 1.9%. Germline loops: CDR1 LGHNT, CDR2 FRNRAP. There are 13 residues in the CDR3. V was shortened by 7 bases and J by 0 bases, with 9 bases between the two germline ends. Input material: PBMCs or T cells enriched from blood (not recorded which). This receptor was identified in a woman between 45 and 60 years old who had recovered from COVID-19. The chain combines TRBV12-5 with TRBJ1-1, with D possibly being TRBD1 (5 bases). This CDR3 is CASALTVNTEAFF. The CDR3, as DNA: TGTGCTAGTGCCTTGACAGTGAACACTGAAGCTTTCTTT.